The TCR beta chain under discussion was sequenced for a study of regulatory T cells in long-lasting Graves disease (dated by TCRdb to the early 2020s). For context, the study as a whole: Newly diagnosed Graves' disease patients had taken antithyroid drugs for less than 3 months. Patients with persistent Graves' disease were compared with patients with newly diagnosed Graves' disease using TCR sequencing and RNA sequencing of peripheral blood. A total of around 33 samples were covered by TCR sequencing, comprising roughly 13 persistent and roughly 20 newly diagnosed Graves' disease patients. The study took place in China and was registered as a clinical trial. Overall results and qualifications from the work: Compared with newly diagnosed patients, persistent Graves' disease patients had lower TCR Shannon entropy and fewer highly expanded clones, which suggests clonal expansion. Persistent disease showed preferential use of TRBV28, TRBJ1-2 and TRBJ2-5, whereas newly diagnosed disease favored TRBV20-1 and TRBJ2-1. As a limitation, the authors acknowledged that the small sample size may reduce accuracy. Sequencing and analysis were restricted to the TCR beta chain. The study examined only peripheral blood because the primary lesion, thyroid tissue, could not be accessed. Patients with persistent disease shared more public clonotypes (around 2,700) than newly diagnosed patients did (around 1,000).

The library came from multiplex PCR. Data came from an Illumina HiSeq 4000. iRepertoire HTBI primers and Arm-PCR amplification of CDR3 regions were used to construct TCR beta libraries. PCR products were gel purified before sequencing. The original methods were these. Across samples, fewer than 70 TRBV and 13 to 15 TRBJ segments were identified and used for gene usage analysis of CDR3 amino acid clonotypes. COPE and FqMerger were used to merge filtered high-quality paired reads into contigs. BLAST was used to align contigs to IMGT TRBV, TRBD and TRBJ reference genes, and CDR3 was defined according to IMGT. Clonotypes above 0.1% frequency were classified as highly expanded clones. Shannon entropy was used to measure repertoire diversity, and the Gini coefficient was used to measure V-J evenness. A clonotype was considered public if more than one individual shared it. The public reads were run again by TCRdb, first through fastp at Q25 and then through MiXCR, and only productive beta chains were kept. Identical CDR3 protein sequences are pooled into one entry, listed with their most common genes and DNA. TCRdb assigned the V and J calls; the authors' analysis was not used. This sample gives about 350,000 distinct CDR3 sequences in total; roughly 17% of them show up just once. The biggest ten clones account for roughly 21% of the sample.

This clonotype was picked up many times. The antigen this receptor binds is unknown. No qualities accompany the bases; no much larger clone lies one base away. The CDR3 goes from the cysteine to the phenylalanine over 15 residues. The CDR3 DNA has 45 bases and is translated from base 1. CDR1 and CDR2, looked up from the germline V gene, are SGHDT and YYEEEE. V is trimmed back by 5 bases and J by 4 bases, and the junction contains 10 bases that no gene match accounts for. Per the publication, the time point label means: newly diagnosed GD, antithyroid drugs for less than 3 months. For both TCR sequencing and RNA sequencing, RNA was extracted from PBMCs in TRIzol. The diagnosis of Graves' disease followed American Thyroid Association guidelines. Patients were recruited from an endocrinology department in Xi'an, China. From each patient, 7.5 to 10 milliliters of peripheral blood was collected into an EDTA anticoagulant tube. PBMCs were isolated by Ficoll Paque Plus density gradient separation without further T cell sorting. An Agilent 2100 Bioanalyzer and agarose gel were used to assess RNA quality, and a NanoDrop 2000 was used to measure RNA concentration.

A further study also used this sample, focusing on T cells in Graves' hyperthyroidism and ophthalmopathy. The second publication reports: A patient counted as having stable Graves' hyperthyroidism if no progression to ophthalmopathy occurred over 18 months of follow-up. Hyperthyroidism patients were newly diagnosed, with disease duration under 2 months, and aged 18 to 65 years. Exclusion was applied to patients with uncontrolled infections, other autoimmune diseases, pregnancy or lactation. Diagnoses were based on clinical symptoms, serum thyroxine and TRAb, thyroid ultrasound and orbital computed tomography. The TCR CDR3 was subjected to a first round of RT-PCR using the HTBI primer set and the Qiagen OneStep RT-PCR kit. Most expanded thyroid clonotypes (frequency above 0.001) were also detected in blood, suggesting blood repertoires may reflect thyroid immune responses. A 13 V-J signature model separated ophthalmopathy from stable hyperthyroidism, with approximately 87% sensitivity and approximately 81% specificity in cross-validation and 80%/75% in testing. During validation, the model predicted progression to ophthalmopathy a median of roughly six months ahead of onset, with around 65% sensitivity and more than 72% specificity. To identify TCR V-J signatures that set the groups apart, the researchers used a discovery cohort of 100 patients, made up of fewer than 50 with Graves' ophthalmopathy and some 58 with stable Graves' hyperthyroidism. Prospective prediction of ophthalmopathy was tested in an independent validation cohort consisting of about 20 hyperthyroidism patients and around 17 patients who later progressed to ophthalmopathy. The roughly 90 discovery patients were divided at random into training and test sets in a 7:3 ratio. The study also compared thyroid tissue and blood T-cell repertoires from several Graves' hyperthyroidism patients. Following sampling, methimazole starting at 30 mg daily was given to hyperthyroidism patients, and high-dose intravenous methylprednisolone was given to ophthalmopathy patients. Libraries were constructed in a second round of multiplex PCR, after which size selection and purification were carried out. Sequencing of the libraries was done on an Illumina HiSeq2000 using paired-end 100 bp reads. Raw data were processed with SOAPnuke, discarding reads with adapters, uncalled bases, mean Phred below 15, or no exact constant-primer or identifier match. High-quality paired reads were merged with COPE v1.2.5, and unique nucleotide sequences were defined as clonotypes. Clonotypes were aligned to IMGT TRBV, TRBD and TRBJ reference segments using MiTCR v1.1. Only V-J combinations with frequency above 0.0001, covering about 99% of repertoires, were analysed. The TCS score was defined as F50 (clonal expansion) divided by E x V (chaos), with BLOSUM62-based TCRdist calculated between CDR3 peptides within each V-J. Welch's t-statistics and random forest reduced roughly 530 V-J features to about 12, which were used in a naive Bayes classifier (R e1071). Sample size was not statistically predetermined, and investigators were not blinded to group allocation. TCR Vbeta CDR3 sequencing of 135 peripheral blood samples (under 45 ophthalmopathy, 75 to 80 hyperthyroidism and roughly 17 progressor patients) is reported in the paper.

The sequencing used peripheral blood mononuclear cells (PBMCs), collected at new diagnosis, from a patient treated with antithyroid drugs. The chain is encoded by TRBV5-6 joined to TRBJ1-2; TRBD1 matches 8 bases in the middle. This TCR came from a woman aged 18-29 years with Graves disease. Donor details come from another sample of the same person, matched by shared clones. The CDR3 region has the sequence CASRGAGQGAYGYTF. The nucleotide sequence is TGTGCCAGCAGGGGTGCGGGCCAGGGGGCCTATGGCTACACCTTC.